This T cell receptor (beta chain) came from a study of cytomegalovirus exposure and HLA in healthy donors. Clones were read by immunoSEQ multiplex PCR, and TCRdb kept only the in-frame ones, dropping some. The table records roughly 86,000 clones, 90% to 96% of them present only once. The trim removed 3 bases at V and 3 bases at J, leaving 8 bases unmatched. CDR1 and CDR2 from the germline V gene are GTSNPN and SVGIG (reference sequence). The CDR3 length is 14 residues. Points from the study as a whole: A later analysis found first-cohort TCR clusters tended to co-occur in the 110 or so validation repertoires. High specificity and sensitivity for cytomegalovirus status were reported for the classifier.

To note about this clone: Its antigen is as yet unknown.

The chain carries TRBV30 and TRBJ2-7; the match to TRBD1 covers 7 bases. Sequenced sample: PBMCs. This sequence was found in a man younger than 35 in good health and CMV-seropositive. The CDR3 spells CAWRNRGTSYEQYF. CDR3 nucleotides: TGTGCCTGGAGGAACAGGGGAACAAGCTACGAGCAGTACTTC.